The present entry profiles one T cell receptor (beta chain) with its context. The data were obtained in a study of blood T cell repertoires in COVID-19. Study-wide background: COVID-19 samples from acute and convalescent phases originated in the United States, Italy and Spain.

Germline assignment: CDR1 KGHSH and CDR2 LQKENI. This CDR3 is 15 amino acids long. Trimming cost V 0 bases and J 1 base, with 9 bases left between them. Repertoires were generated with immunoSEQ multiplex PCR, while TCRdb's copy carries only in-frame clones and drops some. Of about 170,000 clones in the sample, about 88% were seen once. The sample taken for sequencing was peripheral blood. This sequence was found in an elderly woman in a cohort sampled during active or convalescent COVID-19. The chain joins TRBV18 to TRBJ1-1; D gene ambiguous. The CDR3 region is CASSPPTTRNTEAFF. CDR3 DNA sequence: TGTGCCAGCTCACCACCGACGACAAGGAACACTGAAGCTTTCTTT. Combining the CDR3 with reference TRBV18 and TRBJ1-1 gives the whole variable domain NAGVMQNPRHLVRRRGQEARLRCSPMKGHSHVYWYRQLPEEGLKFMVYLQKENIIDESGMPKERFSAEFPKEGPSILRIQQVVRGDSAAYFCASSPPTTRNTEAFFGQGTRLTVV.